These 20 T cell receptor beta chains share one sample of origin, sequenced in a study of T-cell memory formation after mild COVID-19. From the 5' RACE reads, TCRdb called clonotypes with MiXCR, one entry per CDR3 protein. This table has about 350,000 distinct CDR3 sequences, around 14% appearing once. The sample consisted of PBMCs or a T cell subset sorted from them (not recorded which). The receptors here all came from a man aged 18 to 29 who had mild COVID-19 (a few samples of this study predate the infection). Cell type and time point are not known.

The J gene is TRBJ2-2, the V gene TRBV4-2; D call uncertain. The length of the CDR3 is 14 residues. Germline assignment: CDR1 LGHNA and CDR2 YNFKEQ. V shed 1 base and J shed 7 bases, with 10 bases lying between them. CDR3: CASSQGPGDGELFF. The CDR3 DNA sequence: TGTGCCAGCAGCCAAGGGCCTGGGGACGGGGAGCTGTTTTTT.

The rearrangement joins TRBV20-1 to TRBJ1-2; no clear D. Germline values: CDR1 DFQATT, CDR2 SNEGSKA (reference sequence). V lost 4 bases and J lost 1, with 25 bases in between. The CDR3 is 18 residues long. The CDR3 DNA is TGCAGTGCTACCCCCACAGATCCCTTTCCCCCTTTTAACTATGGCTACACCTTC. Protein product: CSATPTDPFPPFNYGYTF.

The V call is TRBV7-8, the J call TRBJ1-2; D may be TRBD1 (6 bases). This CDR3 is built from 14 residues. V was clipped by 2 bases and J by 2 bases, with 9 bases between them. Germline V gives CDR1 SGHVS, CDR2 FQNEAQ. CDR3 sequence: CASSLRGENYGYTF. As DNA, the CDR3 is TGTGCCAGCAGCTTAAGGGGGGAGAACTATGGCTACACCTTC.

This clonotype was counted between two and nine times. The gene calls are TRBV12-3 or TRBV12-4 and TRBJ1-1; D is unresolved. V was cut by 2 bases and J by 7 bases, with 17 bases left in between. The CDR3 runs to 15 residues. This CDR3 reads CASSLRAPGSGEAFF. The CDR3 DNA reads TGTGCCAGCAGTTTAAGGGCCCCAGGAAGTGGTGAAGCTTTCTTT.

This clonotype was observed many times. V usage is TRBV7-2 and J usage is TRBJ1-5; D may be TRBD1 (6 bases). Trimming left V 2 bases short and J 7 bases short, with 12 bases between. Germline V gene sequence: CDR1 SGHTA, CDR2 FQGNSA. This CDR3 is 14 amino acids long. CDR3 in DNA: TGTGCCAGCAGCTTACCCCTAACAGGGCAGCCCCAGCATTTT. Translating it yields CASSLPLTGQPQHF. The full variable domain, in which reference TRBV7-2 and TRBJ1-5 provide the parts outside the CDR3, is GAGVSQSPSNKVTEKGKDVELRCDPISGHTALYWYRQSLGQGLEFLIYFQGNSAPDKSGLPSDRFSAERTGGSVSTLTIQRTQQEDSAVYLCASSLPLTGQPQHFGDGTRLSIL.

This clonotype has ten or more counts. CDR3 in DNA: TGTGCCAGCAGTTCGAGCCCTGCTCCTGAGCAGTTCTTC. It specifies CASSSSPAPEQFF. The rearrangement uses TRBV27 and TRBJ2-1; no definite D call. V was trimmed by 4 bases and J by 9 bases, leaving 13 bases between them. The CDR3 totals 13 residues. CDR1 is MNHEY, CDR2 SMNVEV, per germline (reference sequence).

This clonotype was detected many times. V usage is TRBV12-3 or TRBV12-4 and J usage is TRBJ2-5, with 7 bases matching TRBD2. The CDR3 has 14 residues. With 7 bases clipped from V and 5 bases from J, the junction kept 10 bases outside the gene matches. CDR3 amino acids: CASTGGSGVETQYF. The CDR3 region has the DNA TGTGCCAGCACCGGGGGGAGCGGGGTCGAGACCCAGTACTTC.

CDR3 loop: CASSLSPRGSSYEQYV. DNA of the CDR3: TGCGCCAGCAGCTTGTCCCCCAGGGGGAGCTCCTACGAGCAGTACGTC. The rearrangement links TRBV5-1 to TRBJ2-7, with 7 nucleotides matching TRBD1. With V trimmed by 1 base and J by 0 bases, 7 bases remained unmatched. The germline V gene encodes CDR1 SGHRS and CDR2 YFSETQ. The CDR3 is 16 amino acids.

V and J are TRBV4-3 and TRBJ2-5; D uncertain. The germline V and J ends were trimmed by 4 bases and 7 bases, with 13 bases remaining between them. This CDR3 region has 13 residues. Germline CDR1 is LGHNA and CDR2 is YSLEER. CDR3 protein: CASSLTDSGTQYF. The CDR3 bases are TGCGCCAGCAGCCTTACCGATTCGGGGACCCAGTACTTC.

This clonotype was seen only a few times. V usage is TRBV29-1 and J usage is TRBJ1-1; a weak D match, TRBD1 (6 bases). The CDR3 spans 14 residues. Germline V CDR1 and CDR2: SQVTM, ANQGSEA. V gave up 2 bases and J gave up 0 bases, with 10 bases separating them. The CDR3 DNA follows: TGCAGCGTTGAAAGCACAGGGATGAACACTGAAGCTTTCTTT. Protein sequence: CSVESTGMNTEAFF.

The chain has TRBV20-1 and TRBJ1-5; D is undetermined. Germline lookup yields CDR1 DFQATT and CDR2 SNEGSKA (reference sequence). The CDR3 extends over 15 amino acids. V was pared by 5 bases and J by 0 bases, with 14 bases between. The CDR3 nucleotides read TGCAGTGCTCTCCCCCTAGTTGATAGCAATCAGCCCCAGCATTTT. This translates into CSALPLVDSNQPQHF.

The chain is built from TRBV10-3 and TRBJ2-4; tentatively, D is TRBD1 (6 bases). Germline V gene sequence: CDR1 ENHRY, CDR2 SYGVKD. The CDR3 length is 13 residues. V lost 2 bases, J lost 5 bases, and 7 bases lay in between. Here the CDR3 reads CAISEEGENIQYF. The CDR3 DNA follows: TGTGCCATCAGTGAGGAGGGGGAAAACATTCAGTACTTC.

This sequence joins TRBV5-1 and TRBJ2-2; D may be TRBD1 (5 bases). The V gene lost 3 bases and the J gene lost 1 base, with 10 bases spanning the gap. The CDR3 sequence is 15 residues long. Looked up from germline, CDR1 is SGHRS and CDR2 is YFSETQ. The CDR3 DNA reads TGCGCCAGCAGCTCCGGACAAGTGAACACCGGGGAGCTGTTTTTT. Protein sequence: CASSSGQVNTGELFF.

This clonotype was seen a few times. V usage is TRBV6-2 or TRBV6-3 and J usage is TRBJ2-1, with TRBD2 matching 11 bases. Germline V CDR1 and CDR2: MNHEY, SVGEGT. V was clipped by 6 bases and J by 8 bases; unmatched bases: 12. This CDR3 is 16 amino acids long. CDR3 DNA: TGTGCCAGCAGCCAATTAGCGGGGGGGCCAGGCGATGAGCAGTTCTTC. Translating gives CASSQLAGGPGDEQFF.

Points on this clonotype: One end of the junction fails to match germline, which may point to a read error. This chain joins TRBV12-3 or TRBV12-4 and TRBJ2-7; 12 nucleotides match TRBD2. CDR3 size: 15 residues. As DNA, the CDR3 is TGTGCCAGCAGTCTAGCGGGGGGGCCCTCCTACGAGCAGTACTTC. This sequence encodes CASSLAGGPSYEQYF.

The chain links TRBV18 to TRBJ2-7, with 7 positions matching TRBD1. This CDR3 has 16 amino acids. Germline assignment: CDR1 KGHSH and CDR2 LQKENI. V lost 3 bases and J lost 0; bases outside the gene matches: 8. CDR3 coding DNA: TGTGCCAGCTCACCCAAGCGACAGGGAAGCTCCTACGAGCAGTACTTC. As protein: CASSPKRQGSSYEQYF.

V is TRBV4-3 and J is TRBJ2-5, with D possibly TRBD2 on 7 matching bases. The CDR3 loop spans 16 amino acids. V lost 4 bases, J lost 2 bases, and 17 bases lay in between. The germline CDR1 and CDR2 sequences are LGHNA and YSLEER. The CDR3 DNA is TGCGCCAGCAGCCCGGGGCCGGGGGGCTTACAAGAGACCCAGTACTTC. Protein: CASSPGPGGLQETQYF.

The chain employs TRBV5-1 and TRBJ1-4, with TRBD1 identical over 8 bases. Looked up from germline, CDR1 is SGHRS and CDR2 is YFSETQ. CDR3 length equals 15 residues. J lost 7 bases, V lost 4 bases, and 9 bases had no gene match. The CDR3 loop is CASSTTGARGEKLFF. In DNA, the CDR3 is TGCGCCAGCAGCACGACAGGGGCCCGGGGTGAAAAACTGTTTTTT.

This clonotype occurred a few times. The CDR3 loop is CASSGVDGELFF. The CDR3 nucleotides read TGTGCCAGCAGTGGGGTAGACGGGGAGCTGTTTTTT. This rearrangement joins TRBV27 to TRBJ2-2; D is undetermined. The CDR3 runs 12 residues. From germline, CDR1 is MNHEY and CDR2 SMNVEV (reference sequence). The V end was cut by 5 bases, the J end by 7 bases, with 8 bases between.

The genes are TRBV6-1 and TRBJ1-1; D unresolved. There are 14 residues in the CDR3. V lost 7 bases and J lost 0, with 12 bases in between. The V gene's germline CDR1 is MNHNS and CDR2 SASEGT. The CDR3 DNA is TGTGCCAGCATTTTCGGCAGGTTGAACACTGAAGCTTTCTTT. This gives the protein CASIFGRLNTEAFF.